Listed here is a single T cell receptor (beta chain). The antigen is unknown. The sample is drawn from a study of cytomegalovirus exposure and HLA in healthy donors. Study in general: An early data release held 80 million or so unique TCRs from HLA-typed donors.

The CDR3 extends over 15 amino acids. Trimming cost V 4 bases and J 7 bases; bases outside gene matches: 8. CDR1 and CDR2 from the germline V gene are SGHAT and FQNNGV. General study results and limits: Most observed TCR sequences were rare, whereas some public TCRs were detected in many donors. As a later analysis showed, a missense DCLRE1C variant was linked to trimming of TCR beta V- and J-genes.

The PCR was carried out with 60 Vbeta primers and 13 Jbeta primers. Data came from immunoSEQ multiplex PCR; TCRdb stores just in-frame clones and leaves some out. This sample yields 200,000 or so clones, of which around 81% are seen a single time; roughly 2.1% belongs to the top ten. The receptor's source is a young woman in good health and CMV-seropositive. V and J are TRBV11-2 and TRBJ2-2; 8 bases fit TRBD1. The sample consisted of PBMCs. CDR3 amino acids: CASSYPTGEHGELFF. As DNA, the CDR3 is TGTGCCAGCAGCTACCCGACAGGGGAACACGGGGAGCTGTTTTTT.